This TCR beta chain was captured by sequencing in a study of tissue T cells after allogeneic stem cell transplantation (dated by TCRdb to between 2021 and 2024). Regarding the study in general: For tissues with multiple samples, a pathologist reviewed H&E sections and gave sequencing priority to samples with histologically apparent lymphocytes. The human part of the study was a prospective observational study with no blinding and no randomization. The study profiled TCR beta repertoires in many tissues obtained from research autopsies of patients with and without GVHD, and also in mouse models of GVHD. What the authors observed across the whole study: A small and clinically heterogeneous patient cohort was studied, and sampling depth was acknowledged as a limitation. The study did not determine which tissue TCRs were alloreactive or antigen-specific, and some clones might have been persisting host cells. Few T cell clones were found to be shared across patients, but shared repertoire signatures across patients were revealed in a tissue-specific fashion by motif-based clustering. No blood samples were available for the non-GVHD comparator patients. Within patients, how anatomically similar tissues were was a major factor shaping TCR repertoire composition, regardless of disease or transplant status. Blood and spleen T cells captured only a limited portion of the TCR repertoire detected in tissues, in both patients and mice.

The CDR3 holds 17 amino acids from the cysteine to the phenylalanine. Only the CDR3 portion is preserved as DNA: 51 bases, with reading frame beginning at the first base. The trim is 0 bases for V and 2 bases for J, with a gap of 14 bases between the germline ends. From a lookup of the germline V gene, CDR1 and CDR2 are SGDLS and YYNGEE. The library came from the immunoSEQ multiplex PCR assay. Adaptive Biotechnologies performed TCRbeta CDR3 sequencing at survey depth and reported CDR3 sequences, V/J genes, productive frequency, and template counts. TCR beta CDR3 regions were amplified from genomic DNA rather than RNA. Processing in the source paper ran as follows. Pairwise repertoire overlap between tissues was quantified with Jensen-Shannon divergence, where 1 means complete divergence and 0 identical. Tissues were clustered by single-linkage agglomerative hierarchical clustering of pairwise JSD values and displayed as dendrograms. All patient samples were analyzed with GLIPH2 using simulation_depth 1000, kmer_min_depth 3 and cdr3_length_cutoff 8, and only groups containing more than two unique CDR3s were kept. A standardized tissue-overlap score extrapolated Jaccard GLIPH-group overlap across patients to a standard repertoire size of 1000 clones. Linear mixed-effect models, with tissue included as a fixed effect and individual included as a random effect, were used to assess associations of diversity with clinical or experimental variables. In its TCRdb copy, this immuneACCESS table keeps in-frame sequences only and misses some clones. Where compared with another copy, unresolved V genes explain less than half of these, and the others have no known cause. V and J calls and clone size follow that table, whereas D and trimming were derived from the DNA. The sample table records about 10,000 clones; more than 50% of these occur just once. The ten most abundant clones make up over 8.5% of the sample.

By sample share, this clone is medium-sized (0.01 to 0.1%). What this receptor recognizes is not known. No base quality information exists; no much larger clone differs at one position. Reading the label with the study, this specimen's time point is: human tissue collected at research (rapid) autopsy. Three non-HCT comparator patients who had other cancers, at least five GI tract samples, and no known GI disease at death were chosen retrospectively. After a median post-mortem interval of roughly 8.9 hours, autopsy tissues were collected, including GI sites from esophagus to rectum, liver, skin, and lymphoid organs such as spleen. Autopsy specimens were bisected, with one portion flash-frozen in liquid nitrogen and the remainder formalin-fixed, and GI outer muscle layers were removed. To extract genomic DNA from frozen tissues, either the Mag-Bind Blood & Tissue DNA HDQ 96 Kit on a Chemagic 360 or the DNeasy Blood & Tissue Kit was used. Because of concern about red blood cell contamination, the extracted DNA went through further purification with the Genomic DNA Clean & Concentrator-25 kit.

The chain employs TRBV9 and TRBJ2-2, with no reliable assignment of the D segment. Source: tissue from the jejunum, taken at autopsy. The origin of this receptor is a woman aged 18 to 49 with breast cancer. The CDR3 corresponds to CASSVGVQVINTGELFF. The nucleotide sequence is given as TGTGCCAGCAGCGTAGGAGTCCAAGTAATTAACACCGGGGAGCTGTTTTTT.